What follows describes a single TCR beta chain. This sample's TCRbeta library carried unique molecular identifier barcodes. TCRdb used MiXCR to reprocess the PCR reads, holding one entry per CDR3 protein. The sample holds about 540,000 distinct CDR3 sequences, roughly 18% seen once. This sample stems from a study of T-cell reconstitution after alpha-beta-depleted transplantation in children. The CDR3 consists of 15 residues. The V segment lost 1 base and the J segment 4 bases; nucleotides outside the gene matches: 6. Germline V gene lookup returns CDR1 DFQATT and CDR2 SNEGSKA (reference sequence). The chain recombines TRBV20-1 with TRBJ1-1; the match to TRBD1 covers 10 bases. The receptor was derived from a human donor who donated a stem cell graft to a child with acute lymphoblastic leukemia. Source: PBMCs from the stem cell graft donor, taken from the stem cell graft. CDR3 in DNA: TGCAGTGCTAGAGTAAACCGGGACAGGGGCACTGAAGCTTTCTTT. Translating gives CSARVNRDRGTEAFF.